This is a list of T cell receptor beta chains from one sample in a study of cytomegalovirus exposure and HLA in healthy donors. TCRdb keeps only in-frame clones here, not all; method: immunoSEQ multiplex PCR. This sample has some 100,000 clones, with approximately 70% found just once. Sequenced sample: PBMCs. The receptors here all came from a woman in her seventies in good health and CMV-seropositive. The CDR3 runs from the conserved cysteine through the conserved F or W. Each record gives: clone size, V gene, J gene, D gene, CDR3 DNA, CDR3 protein. D genes are given only for firm matches. Some rows have no size entry. The others give once, few or many, or a class for an expanded clone.

>NA|TRBV10-3|TRBJ2-1|TRBD1
TGTGCCATCAGTGAGGGACAGGGCTACAATGAGCAGTTCTTC
CAISEGQGYNEQFF
>NA|TRBV27|TRBJ2-2|TRBD1
TGTGCCAGCAGTAAGGACAGGGGGCGCCGGACCGGGGAGCTGTTTTTT
CASSKDRGRRTGELFF
>NA|TRBV18|TRBJ1-4|NA
TGTGCCAGCTCTCTACAGGGAGCAACTAATGAAAAACTGTTTTTT
CASSLQGATNEKLFF
>NA|TRBV10-3|TRBJ1-2|TRBD1
TGTGCCATCAGTGTAAGGGACAGTAACTATGGCTACACCTTC
CAISVRDSNYGYTF
>NA|TRBV7-2|TRBJ2-5|NA
TGTGCCAGCAGCCTTTTAGGGGGGGGCCAAGAGACCCAGTACTTC
CASSLLGGGQETQYF
>NA|TRBV6-6|TRBJ1-3|NA
TGTGCCAGCAAACAAGGAGGAGGAAACACCATATATTTT
CASKQGGGNTIYF
>NA|TRBV2|TRBJ1-1|NA
TGTGCCAGCAGTGTTAAGGCCAACACAGGCACTGAAGCTTTCTTT
CASSVKANTGTEAFF
>once|TRBV7-9|TRBJ1-5|NA
TGTGCCAGCAGCTTAGAGGGCCGGACCCGGGGAAATCAGCCCCAGCATTTT
CASSLEGRTRGNQPQHF
>few|TRBV6-5|TRBJ1-3|NA
TGTGCCAGCAGACCCGGACAGCCTTCTGGAAACACCATATATTTT
CASRPGQPSGNTIYF
>NA|TRBV6-5|TRBJ2-7|NA
TGTGCCAGCAGTTACTCGGGGGGAACGAGTTACGAGCAGTACTTC
CASSYSGGTSYEQYF
>NA|TRBV2|TRBJ2-1|NA
TGTGCCAGCAGTACAGGGCAACGGGCTGAGCAGTTCTTC
CASSTGQRAEQFF
>once|TRBV6-1|TRBJ1-1|NA
TGTGCCAGCAGTGAATCGAACATGAACACTGAAGCTTTCTTT
CASSESNMNTEAFF
>NA|TRBV18|TRBJ1-5|TRBD1
TGTGCCAGCTCACCAAACACTGGGACAGGGAACAATCAGCCCCAGCATTTT
CASSPNTGTGNNQPQHF
>NA|TRBV6-6|TRBJ1-1|NA
TGTGCCAGCACCGCCTACTTGAACACTGAAGCTTTCTTT
CASTAYLNTEAFF
>NA|TRBV7-2|TRBJ1-4|TRBD1
TGTGCCAGCAGCTTAGGGCATGGGGGACAGGGTAATGAAAAACTGTTTTTT
CASSLGHGGQGNEKLFF
>few|TRBV21-1|TRBJ2-3|NA
TGTGCCAGCAGCAAAGGCGGGGGGGCCACTAGCACAGATACGCAGTATTTT
CASSKGGGATSTDTQYF
>NA|TRBV13|TRBJ1-1|TRBD1
TGTGCCAGCAGCTCACCTCAGGGGGGCTTTTATGAAGCTTTCTTT
CASSSPQGGFYEAFF
>NA|TRBV5-6|TRBJ1-4|TRBD1
TGTGCCAGCTCTTTGCCAGGGGACAGAAATGAAAAACTGTTTTTT
CASSLPGDRNEKLFF
>NA|TRBV5-1|TRBJ2-3|TRBD2
TGCGCCAGCAGCTCCGGGACTAGTTCAAACGGGGATACGCAGTATTTT
CASSSGTSSNGDTQYF
>NA|TRBV4-1|TRBJ2-3|NA
TGCGCCAGCAGCCGCGGGATCGTCCAGGCAGATACGCAGTATTTT
CASSRGIVQADTQYF
>few|TRBV5-4|TRBJ2-6|TRBD1
TGTGCCAGCAGCTTGGTGTGGGGACAGGGGTCCGGTGGGGCCAACGTCCTGACTTTC
CASSLVWGQGSGGANVLTF
>once|TRBV4-3|TRBJ2-3|NA
TGCGCCAGCAGCATCGGAACGGGGACAACCACAGATACGCAGTATTTT
CASSIGTGTTTDTQYF
>once|TRBV5-4|TRBJ1-3|NA
TGTGCCAGCAGCTTGGAGGGGTCATCGGGAAACACCATATATTTT
CASSLEGSSGNTIYF
>NA|TRBV6-1|TRBJ2-3|TRBD1
TGTGCCAGCAGAGCCGGGACAGGGGCAGATACGCAGTATTTT
CASRAGTGADTQYF
>NA|TRBV2|TRBJ1-2|NA
TGTGCCAGCACCAGGGTGGACTATGGCTACACCTTC
CASTRVDYGYTF
>NA|TRBV10-2|TRBJ2-7|TRBD2
TGCGCCAGCAGGGAACTAGCGGGGGAAACCTACGAGCAGTACTTC
CASRELAGETYEQYF
>NA|TRBV5-6|TRBJ1-3|TRBD1
TGTGCCAGCAGCTTGGGACAGGGAAGAAACACCATATATTTT
CASSLGQGRNTIYF
>NA|TRBV20-1|TRBJ1-1|NA
TGCAGTGCTAGGGAAACGGGTGTAGCTTTCTTT
CSARETGVAFF
>NA|TRBV6-1|TRBJ2-7|NA
TGTGCCAGCAACAGGGCCCAGGGGGAGCAGTACTTC
CASNRAQGEQYF
>NA|TRBV30|TRBJ1-1|NA
TGTGCCTCATCAGGGTCTAACACTGAAGCTTTCTTT
CASSGSNTEAFF
>NA|TRBV7-2|TRBJ2-5|TRBD2
TGTGCCAGCAGCTTAGCCGGGACTAGCCTCCAAGAGACCCAGTACTTC
CASSLAGTSLQETQYF
>NA|TRBV19|TRBJ1-5|NA
TGTGCCAGTAGTAGACGGCAGGGAGGAAATCAGCCCCAGCATTTT
CASSRRQGGNQPQHF
>NA|TRBV30|TRBJ2-7|NA
TGTGCCTGGAGTGTAGGGGCAGGGGGGTACGAGCAGTACTTC
CAWSVGAGGYEQYF
>NA|TRBV6-4|TRBJ2-3|TRBD1
TGTGCCAGCAGTGACATGGGACAGGGCATAGATACGCAGTATTTT
CASSDMGQGIDTQYF
>NA|TRBV30|TRBJ2-7|NA
TGTGCCTGGAGAGCATTCCTCTCCTACGAGCAGTACTTC
CAWRAFLSYEQYF
>NA|TRBV9|TRBJ2-3|NA
TGTGCCAGCAGCGTAGGGAGGGCAGATACGCAGTATTTT
CASSVGRADTQYF
>few|TRBV27|TRBJ1-1|TRBD1
TGTGCCAGCAGTTCAGGGACAGGGAACACTGAAGCTTTCTTT
CASSSGTGNTEAFF
>few|TRBV5-1|TRBJ2-3|TRBD2
TGCGCCAGCAGCACCCGGACTAGCGGGGGGTCCCCCACAGATACGCAGTATTTT
CASSTRTSGGSPTDTQYF
>few|TRBV6-6|TRBJ1-2|NA
TGTGCCAGCACCCCCAATTTGGCCTCCGCTGGCTACACCTTC
CASTPNLASAGYTF
>NA|TRBV10-3|TRBJ2-1|TRBD1
TGTGCCATCAGGCCCAGGGGGCTCAATGAGCAGTTCTTC
CAIRPRGLNEQFF
>NA|TRBV10-3|TRBJ2-3|NA
TGTGCCATCAGTGACCCTGGACAAGGGTACGCAGATACGCAGTATTTT
CAISDPGQGYADTQYF
>once|TRBV27|TRBJ2-1|NA
TGTGCCAGCAGTTTATTTAGGTCTGGGGGGAGCTCCTACAATGAGCAGTTCTTC
CASSLFRSGGSSYNEQFF